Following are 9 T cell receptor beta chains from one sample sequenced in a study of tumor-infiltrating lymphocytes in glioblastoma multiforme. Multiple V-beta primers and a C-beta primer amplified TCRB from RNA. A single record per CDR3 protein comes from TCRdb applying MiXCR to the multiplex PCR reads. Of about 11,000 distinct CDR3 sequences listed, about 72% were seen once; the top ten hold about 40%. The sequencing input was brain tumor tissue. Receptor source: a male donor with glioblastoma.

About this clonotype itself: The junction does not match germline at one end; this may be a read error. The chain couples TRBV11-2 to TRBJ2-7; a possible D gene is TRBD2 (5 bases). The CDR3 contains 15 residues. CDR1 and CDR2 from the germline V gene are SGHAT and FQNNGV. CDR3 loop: CVSSFSSLALYEQYF. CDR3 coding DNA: TGTGTCAGCAGCTTCTCTAGCCTAGCATTATACGAGCAGTATTTC. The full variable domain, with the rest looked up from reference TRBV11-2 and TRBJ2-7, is EAGVAQSPRYKIIEKRQSVAFWCNPISGHATLYWYQQILGQGPKLLIQFQNNGVVDDSQLPKDRFSAERLKGVDSTLKIQPAKLEDSAVYLCVSSFSSLALYEQYFGPGTRLTVT.

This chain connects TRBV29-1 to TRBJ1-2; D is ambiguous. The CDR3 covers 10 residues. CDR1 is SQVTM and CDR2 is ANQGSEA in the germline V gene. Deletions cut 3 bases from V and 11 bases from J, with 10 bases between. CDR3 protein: CSVDSCGYTF. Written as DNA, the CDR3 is TGCAGCGTTGACAGCTGTGGTTACACCTTC.

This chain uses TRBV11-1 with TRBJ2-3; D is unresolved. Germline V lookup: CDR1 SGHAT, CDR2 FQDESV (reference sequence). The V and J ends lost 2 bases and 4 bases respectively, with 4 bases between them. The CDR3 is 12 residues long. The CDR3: CASSLLADTQYF. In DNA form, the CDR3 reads TGTGCCAGCAGCTTACTCGCAGATACGCAGTATTTT.

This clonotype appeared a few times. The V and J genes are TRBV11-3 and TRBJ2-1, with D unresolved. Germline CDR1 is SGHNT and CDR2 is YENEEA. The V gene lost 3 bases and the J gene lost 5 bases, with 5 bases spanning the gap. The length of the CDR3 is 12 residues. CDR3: CASSLSDNEQFF. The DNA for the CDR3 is TGTGCCAGCAGCTTGAGCGACAATGAGCAGTTCTTC.

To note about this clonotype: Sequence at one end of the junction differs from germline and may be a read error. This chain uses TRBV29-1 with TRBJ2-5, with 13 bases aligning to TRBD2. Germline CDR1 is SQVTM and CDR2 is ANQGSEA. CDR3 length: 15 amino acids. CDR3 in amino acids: CSVEPTSGRSETQYF. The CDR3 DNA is TGTAGCGTAGAACCGACTAGCGGGAGGTCGGAGACCCAGTACTTC.

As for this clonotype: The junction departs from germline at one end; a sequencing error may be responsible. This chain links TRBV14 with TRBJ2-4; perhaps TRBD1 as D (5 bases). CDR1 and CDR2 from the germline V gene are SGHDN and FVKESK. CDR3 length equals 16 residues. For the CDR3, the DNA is TGTGCCAACAGCCAAGTCGGACACCTGGCCAGAAACATTCAGTACTTC. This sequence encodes CANSQVGHLARNIQYF. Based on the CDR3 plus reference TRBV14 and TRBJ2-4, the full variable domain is EAGVTQFPSHSVIEKGQTVTLRCDPISGHDNLYWYRRVMGKEIKFLLHFVKESKQDESGMPNNRFLAERTGGTYSTLKVQPAELEDSGVYFCANSQVGHLARNIQYFGAGTRLSVL.

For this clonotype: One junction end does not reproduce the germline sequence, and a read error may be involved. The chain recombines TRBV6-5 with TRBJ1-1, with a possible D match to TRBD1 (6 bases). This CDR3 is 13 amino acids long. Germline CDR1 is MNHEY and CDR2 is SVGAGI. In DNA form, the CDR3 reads TGTGCCAGCAATTACAGGGAGTACACTGAAGCTTTCTTT. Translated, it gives CASNYREYTEAFF.

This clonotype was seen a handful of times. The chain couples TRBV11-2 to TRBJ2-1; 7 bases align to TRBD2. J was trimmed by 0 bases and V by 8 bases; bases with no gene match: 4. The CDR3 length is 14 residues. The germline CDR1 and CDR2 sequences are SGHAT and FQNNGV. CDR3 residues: CASLAGSSYNEQFF. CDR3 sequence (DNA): TGTGCCAGCTTAGCGGGTAGCTCCTACAATGAGCAGTTCTTC.

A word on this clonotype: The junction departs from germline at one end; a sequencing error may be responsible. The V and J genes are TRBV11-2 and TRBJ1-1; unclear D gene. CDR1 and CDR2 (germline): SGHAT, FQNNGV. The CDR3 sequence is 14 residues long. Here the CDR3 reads CASSFGQLNIEAFF. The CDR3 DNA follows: TGTGCCAGCAGCTTTGGCCAGTTGAACATTGAAGCTTTCTTT.